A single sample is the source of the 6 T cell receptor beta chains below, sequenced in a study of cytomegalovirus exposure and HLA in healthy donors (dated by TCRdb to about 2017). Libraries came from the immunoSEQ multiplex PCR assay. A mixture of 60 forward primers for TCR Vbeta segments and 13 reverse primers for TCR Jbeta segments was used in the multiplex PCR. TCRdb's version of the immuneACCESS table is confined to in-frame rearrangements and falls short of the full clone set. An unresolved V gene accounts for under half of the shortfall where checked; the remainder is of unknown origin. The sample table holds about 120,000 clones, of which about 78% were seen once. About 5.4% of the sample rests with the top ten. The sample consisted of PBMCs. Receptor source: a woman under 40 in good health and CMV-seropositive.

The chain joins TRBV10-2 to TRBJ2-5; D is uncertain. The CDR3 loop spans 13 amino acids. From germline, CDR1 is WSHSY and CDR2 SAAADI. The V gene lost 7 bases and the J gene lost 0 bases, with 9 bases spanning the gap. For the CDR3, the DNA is TGCGCCAGCACCCCCCAATACCAAGAGACCCAGTACTTC. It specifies CASTPQYQETQYF.

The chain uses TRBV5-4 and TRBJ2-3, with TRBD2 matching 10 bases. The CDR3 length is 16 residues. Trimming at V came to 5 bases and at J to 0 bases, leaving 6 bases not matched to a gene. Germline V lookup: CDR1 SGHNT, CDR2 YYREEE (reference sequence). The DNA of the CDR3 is TGTGCCAGCAGTTCTCGACTAGCGGGCAGCACAGATACGCAGTATTTT. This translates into CASSSRLAGSTDTQYF.

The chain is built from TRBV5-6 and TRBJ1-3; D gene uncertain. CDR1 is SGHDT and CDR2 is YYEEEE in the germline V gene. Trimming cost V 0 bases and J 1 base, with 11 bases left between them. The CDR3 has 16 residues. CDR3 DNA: TGTGCCAGCAGCTTGGTACATGAGGGATCTGGAAACACCATATATTTT. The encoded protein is CASSLVHEGSGNTIYF.

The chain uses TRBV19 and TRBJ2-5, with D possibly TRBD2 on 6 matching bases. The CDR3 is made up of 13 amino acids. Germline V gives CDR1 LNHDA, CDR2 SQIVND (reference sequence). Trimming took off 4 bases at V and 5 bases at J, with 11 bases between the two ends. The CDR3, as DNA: TGTGCCAGTAGTAGTATCCGGGGGGAGACCCAGTACTTC. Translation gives CASSSIRGETQYF. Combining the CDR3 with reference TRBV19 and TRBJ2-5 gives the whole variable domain DGGITQSPKYLFRKEGQNVTLSCEQNLNHDAMYWYRQDPGQGLRLIYYSQIVNDFQKGDIAEGYSVSREKKESFPLTVTSAQKNPTAFYLCASSSIRGETQYFGPGTRLLVL.

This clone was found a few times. CDR3 sequence reads: CASSYPGNQPQHF. CDR3 in DNA: TGTGCCAGTAGTTACCCAGGAAATCAGCCCCAGCATTTT. This chain links TRBV19 with TRBJ1-5; D is unresolved. Germline CDR1 reads LNHDA; CDR2 reads SQIVND (reference sequence). There are 13 residues in the CDR3. Trimming took 5 bases from V and 4 from J, leaving 9 bases between them.

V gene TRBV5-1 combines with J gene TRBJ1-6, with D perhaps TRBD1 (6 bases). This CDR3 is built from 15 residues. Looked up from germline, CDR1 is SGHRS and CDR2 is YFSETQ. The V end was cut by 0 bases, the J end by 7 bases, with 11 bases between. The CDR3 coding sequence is TGCGCCAGCAGCTTGGATCAGGGGATGAATTCACCCCTCCACTTT. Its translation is CASSLDQGMNSPLHF.